This TCR beta chain was retrieved from a study of T cells in tuberculosis. As for the study in general: IGRA-negative adolescents, IGRA-positive adolescents with latent tuberculosis and adults with active tuberculosis formed this South African cohort.

At study entry, adolescents had tuberculin skin tests and IGRA screening. Sequenced by immunoSEQ multiplex PCR; TCRdb stores in-frame clones only, minus some. The sample includes 45,000 or so clones, roughly 96% of them seen just once. This clone was counted a single time. The germline V gene has CDR1 ENHRY and CDR2 SYGVKD. The CDR3 runs to 15 residues. Trimming removed 8 bases at V and 6 bases at J, with 22 bases between. The TCR sequence derives from a donor aged 10-29 years with latent tuberculosis or without tuberculosis infection. This chain links TRBV10-3 with TRBJ1-2, with a weak D call TRBD1 (5 bases). The sample comprised PBMCs. CDR3 residues: CAILTGREERDGYTF. The CDR3 coding sequence is TGTGCCATCCTGACCGGCAGGGAAGAAAGGGATGGCTACACCTTC.